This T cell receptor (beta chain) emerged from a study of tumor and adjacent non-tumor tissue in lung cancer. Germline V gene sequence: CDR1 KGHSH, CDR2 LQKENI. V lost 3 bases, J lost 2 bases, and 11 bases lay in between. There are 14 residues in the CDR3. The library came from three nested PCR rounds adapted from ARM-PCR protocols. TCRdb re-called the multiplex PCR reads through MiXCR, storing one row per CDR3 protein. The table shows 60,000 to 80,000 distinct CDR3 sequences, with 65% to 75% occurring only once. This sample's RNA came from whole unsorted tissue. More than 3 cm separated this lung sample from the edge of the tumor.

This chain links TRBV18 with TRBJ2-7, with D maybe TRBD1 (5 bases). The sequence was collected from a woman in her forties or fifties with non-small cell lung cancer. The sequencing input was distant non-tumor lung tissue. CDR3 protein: CASSPTEIAYEQYF. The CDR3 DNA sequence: TGTGCCAGCTCACCGACAGAGATAGCCTACGAGCAGTACTTC.